This T cell receptor (beta chain) was sequenced in a study of identical twins. General study results and limits: Partial confounding of zero-insertion analyses by invariant MAIT and iNKT cells was possible. It was out-of-frame TCR alpha sharing in monozygotic twins that models underestimated.

Deletions cut 4 bases from V and 0 bases from J, with 10 bases between. The CDR3 sequence is 15 residues long. Germline loops: CDR1 LNHDA, CDR2 SQIVND (reference sequence). Unique molecular identifiers were present on cDNA, and template switching added a universal primer site. TCRdb re-analysed the 5' RACE reads in MiXCR, keeping a single row per CDR3 protein. The table shows about 530,000 distinct CDR3 sequences, with more than 20% occurring only once. As regards this clonotype: Its target is unknown.

These data also formed part of another study, on yellow fever vaccine responses in identical twins.

This sequence originates from a woman in her late teens or twenties in good health. V and J are TRBV19 and TRBJ2-1; no clear D. Sequencing used CD4+ T cells sorted from blood. CDR3: CASSRERSSYNEQFF. Written as DNA, the CDR3 is TGTGCCAGTAGTAGAGAACGGAGCTCCTACAATGAGCAGTTCTTC.